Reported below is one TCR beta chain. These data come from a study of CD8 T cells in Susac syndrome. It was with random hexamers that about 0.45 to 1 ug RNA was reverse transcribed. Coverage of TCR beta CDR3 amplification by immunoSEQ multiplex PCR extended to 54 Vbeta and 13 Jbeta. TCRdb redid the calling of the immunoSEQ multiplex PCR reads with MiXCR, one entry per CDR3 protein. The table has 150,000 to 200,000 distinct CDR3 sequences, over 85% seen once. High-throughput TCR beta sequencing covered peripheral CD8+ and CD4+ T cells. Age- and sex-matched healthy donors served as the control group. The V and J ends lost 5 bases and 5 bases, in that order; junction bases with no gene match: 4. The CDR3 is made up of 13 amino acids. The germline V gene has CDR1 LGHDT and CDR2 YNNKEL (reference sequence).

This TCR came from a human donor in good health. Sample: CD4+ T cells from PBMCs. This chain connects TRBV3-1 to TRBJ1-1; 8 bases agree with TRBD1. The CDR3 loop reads CASSFDRGTEAFF. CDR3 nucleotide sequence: TGTGCCAGCAGCTTCGACAGGGGAACTGAAGCTTTCTTT.